Below, 8 T cell receptor beta chains from the same sample are listed, as sequenced in a study of T cell responses to AZD1222 COVID-19 vaccine. Method: immunoSEQ multiplex PCR; TCRdb's copy keeps in-frame clones and lacks some. The sample includes roughly 150,000 clones, around 92% seen only once; the top ten take roughly 1.3%. The starting material was peripheral blood, obtained on day 0 of AZD1222 vaccination. The receptors were gathered from an adult in good health.

This chain joins TRBV18 and TRBJ2-7; 9 bases are a match to TRBD1. This CDR3 has 15 amino acids. Per the germline V gene, CDR1 is KGHSH and CDR2 is LQKENI. V shed 4 bases, J shed 2 bases, and the junction held 6 bases outside the gene matches. The CDR3, as DNA: TGTGCCAGCTCACTAGGGACAGGGAATGCCTACGAGCAGTACTTC. This gives the protein CASSLGTGNAYEQYF.

The V call is TRBV5-1, the J call TRBJ1-2; no definite D call. The V gene lost 1 base and the J gene lost 2 bases, with 9 bases spanning the gap. The germline V gene encodes CDR1 SGHRS and CDR2 YFSETQ. The CDR3 runs to 14 residues. For the CDR3, the DNA is TGCGCCAGCAGCTTGTCCCTGGGGAACTATGGCTACACCTTC. Translating it yields CASSLSLGNYGYTF.

This chain uses TRBV7-8 with TRBJ1-1; tentative D call: TRBD1 (5 bases). Trimming pared 4 bases from V and 4 bases from J, leaving 13 bases between. The CDR3 sequence is 14 residues long. The germline V gene encodes CDR1 SGHVS and CDR2 FQNEAQ. In DNA form, the CDR3 reads TGTGCCAGCAGCTACGGGGCTTCGTTCACTGAAGCTTTCTTT. Protein: CASSYGASFTEAFF.

The chain uses TRBV7-2 and TRBJ1-3; D is ambiguous. V was clipped by 5 bases and J by 4 bases, with 9 bases between them. CDR1 and CDR2 (germline): SGHTA, FQGNSA. There are 13 residues in the CDR3. The CDR3 coding sequence is TGTGCCAGCAGCATGACATCCGGAAACACCATATATTTT. This codes for CASSMTSGNTIYF.

V is TRBV27 and J is TRBJ2-1; TRBD2 matches 9 bases. Trimming cost V 0 bases and J 9 bases; bases outside gene matches: 3. Germline V gene lookup returns CDR1 MNHEY and CDR2 SMNVEV (reference sequence). CDR3 length equals 14 residues. The CDR3 loop is CASSLSGSGSEQFF. The CDR3 nucleotides are TGTGCCAGCAGTTTATCGGGTAGCGGGAGTGAGCAGTTCTTC.

The chain joins TRBV19 to TRBJ1-2; possibly TRBD1 for D (5 bases). The CDR3 loop spans 13 amino acids. From germline, CDR1 is LNHDA and CDR2 SQIVND (reference sequence). Trimming shortened V by 4 bases and J by 4 bases, and 10 bases separated the two germline ends. CDR3 bases: TGTGCCAGTAGTACGGGGGGATCCTATGGCTACACCTTC. Amino acids: CASSTGGSYGYTF.

This chain links TRBV6-2 or TRBV6-3 with TRBJ1-5, with 10 bases fitting TRBD1. V lost 6 bases to trimming and J lost 1 base; unmatched junction nucleotides: 15. There are 19 residues in the CDR3. CDR1 and CDR2 from the germline V gene are MNHEY and SVGEGT. CDR3 bases: TGTGCCAGCAGCTCCCCGACAGGGGGCGGATATTGGAGCAATCAGCCCCAGCATTTT. Amino acids: CASSSPTGGGYWSNQPQHF.

This sequence joins TRBV16 and TRBJ1-2; the D is unclear. Germline V CDR1 and CDR2: KGHSY, FQNENV. V was trimmed by 2 bases and J by 8 bases, leaving 15 bases between them. The CDR3 is 14 amino acids. The CDR3 protein is CASSQRREEGGYTF. The CDR3 nucleotides read TGTGCCAGCAGCCAACGTCGGGAGGAAGGCGGCTACACCTTC.